This TCR beta chain came from a study of identical twins. The V and J ends lost 5 bases and 14 bases respectively, with 13 bases between them. This CDR3 comprises 12 residues. Per the germline V gene, CDR1 is SEHNR and CDR2 is FQNEAQ (reference sequence). Whole-study findings and limits: Beta out-of-frame sequences showed weaker excess sharing between twins.

Note on this clonotype: Its antigen remains unidentified.

TCRdb fed the 5' RACE reads into MiXCR, producing one record per CDR3 protein. This sample has 450,000 or so distinct CDR3 sequences, with around 24% found just once. These data were likewise used in another study, on T cells expressing NK-cell markers. That report notes: Sorted T-cell subsets CD3+CD56+NKG2C+, CD3+CD56+NKG2C- and CD3+CD56-NKG2C+ were TCR beta-sequenced. An anti-gamma-delta TCR antibody was added in several experiments. It restricted sorting to alpha-beta TCR-expressing T cells. For a handful of donors, these clonotypes were likewise the leading ones in the CD3+CD56-NKG2C+ fraction.

Sequencing used CD4+ T cells sorted from blood. The chain is built from TRBV7-9 and TRBJ1-6; maybe TRBD1 (5 bases). The receptor was derived from a young woman in good health. CDR3 loop: CASSTGPGALHF. In nucleotides, the CDR3 is TGTGCCAGCAGCACGGGACCCGGGGCCCTCCACTTT.